This T cell receptor (beta chain) appears in the sequencing data of a study of blood T cells in healthy people across ages. Primed by a sample-barcoded 5' primer and a J-beta primer mix, a second PCR proceeded for about 6 to 12 cycles. Each cDNA molecule was tagged by a template-switch adaptor with 12 random nucleotides. Using its own MiXCR run on the 5' RACE reads, TCRdb lists one record per CDR3 protein. The sample has roughly 1,000,000 distinct CDR3 sequences; approximately 26% are singletons. Every sample yielded at least 6.5 million isolated PBMCs. J gave up 0 bases and V 0 bases, and 4 bases lay outside the gene matches. Germline lookup yields CDR1 LGHNA and CDR2 YSLEER. The CDR3 extends over 16 amino acids. This sample was also put to use in a study of T cells of mothers and their children. That work adds: Input to cDNA synthesis comprised all extracted RNA, at a ratio of roughly 1.6 ug per 15 ul.

The V call is TRBV4-3, the J call TRBJ2-7; 8 positions agree with TRBD2. The TCR was taken from a girl aged 2 to 10 in good health. Specimen: blood. CDR3 coding DNA: TGCGCCAGCAGCCAAGATTACAGCGGGAGCTCCTACGAGCAGTACTTC. This gives the protein CASSQDYSGSSYEQYF.